Listed below are T cell receptor beta chains from one sample, sequenced in a study of blood T cell repertoires in COVID-19. Repertoires were generated with immunoSEQ multiplex PCR, while TCRdb's copy carries only in-frame clones and drops some. The data contain about 120,000 clones, less than 85% of them singletons. Input material: peripheral blood. Receptor source: a man aged 45 to 65 with acute or convalescent COVID-19. CDR3s include the opening cysteine and the closing phenylalanine or tryptophan. A D gene is named only where the DNA matches it firmly. Size values are once, few and many counts, or a class for expanded clones, and some rows have none.

d_gene,j_gene,abundance,v_gene,len,CDR3nt,CDR3aa
TRBD1,TRBJ2-5,NA,TRBV11-2,14,TGTGCCAGCAGCCCCTGGACAGGGACGGAGACCCAGTACTTC,CASSPWTGTETQYF
NA,TRBJ1-2,NA,TRBV19,14,TGTGCCAGTAGTATATCCTCCAGGGGTAATGGCTACACCTTC,CASSISSRGNGYTF
TRBD1,TRBJ2-2,NA,TRBV7-9,16,TGTGCCAGCAGCTACCCGGGACAGGCGAACACCGGGGAGCTGTTTTTT,CASSYPGQANTGELFF
TRBD2,TRBJ2-5,NA,TRBV28,16,TGTGCCAGCAGTTTGATTGGGGCTAGCGGGAGAGAGACCCAGTACTTC,CASSLIGASGRETQYF
NA,TRBJ2-5,NA,TRBV6-2/TRBV6-3,16,TGTGCCAGCAGTTACGCTGACGACGGACTTGTGGAGACCCAGTACTTC,CASSYADDGLVETQYF
TRBD2,TRBJ2-1,NA,TRBV27,14,TGTGCCAGCAGTTTCGGGATAGCGGGAGATGAGCAGTTCTTC,CASSFGIAGDEQFF
NA,TRBJ1-2,NA,TRBV12-2,18,TGTGCAAGTCGCTTAGTGGGGACAGGGCCTTATTGTGGCTATGGCTACACCTTC,CASRLVGTGPYCGYGYTF
NA,TRBJ2-5,NA,TRBV5-1,13,TGCGCCAGCAGCTTGAGGACACAAGAGACCCAGTACTTC,CASSLRTQETQYF
TRBD1,TRBJ2-3,NA,TRBV5-4,16,TGTGCCAGCAGCATACCGGGACAGGGGCGGACAGATACGCAGTATTTT,CASSIPGQGRTDTQYF
TRBD2,TRBJ2-1,NA,TRBV7-3,17,TGTGCCAGCAGCACTATCGGACCAGCGGGAGGGTACAATGAGCAGTTCTTC,CASSTIGPAGGYNEQFF
NA,TRBJ1-2,NA,TRBV19,15,TGTGCCAGTAGTATAGGTCGGGGGATCGACTATGGCTACACCTTC,CASSIGRGIDYGYTF
TRBD1,TRBJ2-5,NA,TRBV14,18,TGTGCCAGCAGCCCCCTACTCTTGGGACAGCTGTACCAAGAGACCCAGTACTTC,CASSPLLLGQLYQETQYF
TRBD1,TRBJ2-5,few,TRBV18,15,TGTGCCAGCTCACCCTCACAGGGGGCTGGAGAGACCCAGTACTTC,CASSPSQGAGETQYF
TRBD1,TRBJ2-7,few,TRBV7-9,14,TGTGCCAGCAGTCACCGGGACAGGGCCTACGAGCAGTACTTC,CASSHRDRAYEQYF
TRBD1,TRBJ1-3,NA,TRBV5-5,17,TGTGCCAGCAGCTCGGGACAGGACTTTGCATCTGGAAACACCATATATTTT,CASSSGQDFASGNTIYF
NA,TRBJ1-5,NA,TRBV19,16,TGTGCCAGTAGTATCGAGTGGGGCGATTGGATTCAGCCCCAGCATTTT,CASSIEWGDWIQPQHF
TRBD2,TRBJ2-7,NA,TRBV28,14,TGTGGCGCGGGAGCGGGAGTACAAGTGAGCGAGCAGTACTTC,CGAGAGVQVSEQYF
TRBD1,TRBJ2-6,NA,TRBV28,18,TGTGCCAGCAGTTTAATGGGGACAGGGGTAAGCGGGGCCAACGTCCTGACTTTC,CASSLMGTGVSGANVLTF
TRBD2,TRBJ2-2,NA,TRBV19,15,TGTGCCAGTAGTACCAGCGGGAGAGACACCGGGGAGCTGTTTTTT,CASSTSGRDTGELFF
NA,TRBJ1-2,NA,TRBV12-3/TRBV12-4,12,TGTGCCAGCAGCCGGGACAATCTAGGCTACACCTTC,CASSRDNLGYTF
NA,TRBJ2-3,NA,TRBV19,12,TGTGCCACCTTAGCCGAAACAGATACGCAGTATTTT,CATLAETDTQYF
TRBD1,TRBJ2-1,once,TRBV6-5,14,TGTGCCAGCAGAGGACAGGGGACATACAATGAGCAGTTCTTC,CASRGQGTYNEQFF
NA,TRBJ2-3,NA,TRBV7-8,15,TGTGCCAGCAGCTTAAGGGGGGGCTTAGCAGATACGCAGTATTTT,CASSLRGGLADTQYF
TRBD2,TRBJ2-3,NA,TRBV29-1,16,TGCAGCGTTGACGCCTGGGGCGGGAGCGGGGGAGATACGCAGTATTTT,CSVDAWGGSGGDTQYF
NA,TRBJ2-3,NA,TRBV2,17,TGTGCCAGCAGTGAAGCCTTAAATCGACAGCTCACAGATACGCAGTATTTT,CASSEALNRQLTDTQYF
NA,TRBJ2-2,NA,TRBV6-5,15,TGTGCCAGCAGGACCCCAGGGGGAGGTACCGGGGAGCTGTTTTTT,CASRTPGGGTGELFF
NA,TRBJ1-5,NA,TRBV2,12,TGTGCCAGCAATGGCGAGCGTCAGCCCCAGCATTTT,CASNGERQPQHF
NA,TRBJ1-5,NA,TRBV28,13,TGTGCCAGCAGTTTAGGGCGGGGACAGCCCCAGCATTTT,CASSLGRGQPQHF
NA,TRBJ1-6,NA,TRBV7-3,15,TGTGCCAGCAGCTTAACGCTAGGGGAGGGTTCACCCCTCCACTTT,CASSLTLGEGSPLHF
NA,TRBJ1-1,NA,TRBV2,13,TGTGCCAGCACCAGGGTTTGGGTCACTGAAGCTTTCTTT,CASTRVWVTEAFF
NA,TRBJ2-7,NA,TRBV5-5,15,TGTGCCAGCAGCTTGGATGCTAGAGGTTCCTACGAGCAGTACTTC,CASSLDARGSYEQYF
NA,TRBJ2-1,NA,TRBV5-1,12,TGCGCCAGCAGCTTGGGTGGGGGGGAGCAGTTCTTC,CASSLGGGEQFF
NA,TRBJ1-5,NA,TRBV12-5,15,TGTGCTAGTGGTTTGGCGGACAGTAGCAATCAGCCCCAGCATTTT,CASGLADSSNQPQHF
TRBD2,TRBJ2-5,NA,TRBV5-1,15,TGCGCCAGCAGCTTGGTTCAAGCGGGGGGCGAGACCCAGTACTTC,CASSLVQAGGETQYF
NA,TRBJ1-2,NA,TRBV28,15,TGTGCCAGCAGTTTCATACAGGATCTTAACTATGGCTACACCTTC,CASSFIQDLNYGYTF
NA,TRBJ1-5,NA,TRBV19,14,TGTGCCAGTAGTGTGACAGGTTCCAATCAGCCCCAGCATTTT,CASSVTGSNQPQHF
TRBD2,TRBJ2-3,NA,TRBV6-5,15,TGTGCCAGCAGGGTCCCACTAGCGGGAGAAGATACGCAGTATTTT,CASRVPLAGEDTQYF
TRBD2,TRBJ2-1,NA,TRBV7-2,17,TGTGCCAGCAGCTTATTGCTAGCGGGAGAATTGGGCGATGAGCAGTTCTTC,CASSLLLAGELGDEQFF
NA,TRBJ1-5,NA,TRBV19,12,TGTGCCAGTAAGGAGTTCAATCAGCCCCAGCATTTT,CASKEFNQPQHF
NA,TRBJ2-7,few,TRBV4-1,16,TGCGCCAGCAGCCAAGATCAGATCCCTAGGCTTTACGAGCAGTACTTC,CASSQDQIPRLYEQYF
TRBD2,TRBJ2-5,NA,TRBV24-1,15,TGTGCCACCAGTGATCCGGGAGGGCCTCTGGAGACCCAGTACTTC,CATSDPGGPLETQYF
TRBD1,TRBJ2-6,NA,TRBV19,16,TGTGCCAGTAGGGACAGGGGATCCTCTGGGGCCAACGTCCTGACTTTC,CASRDRGSSGANVLTF